A selection of T cell receptor beta chains follows, all from one sample in a study of identical twins. Using its own MiXCR run on the 5' RACE reads, TCRdb lists one record per CDR3 protein. The repertoire holds about 200,000 distinct CDR3 sequences, with around a tenth as singletons. Sequencing used memory (CD45RO+) T cells sorted from blood. All receptors come from a young woman in good health. CDR3s include the opening cysteine and the closing phenylalanine or tryptophan. D genes are given only for firm matches. Expanded clones get a size class; other rows say once, few or many, or leave the size out.

J gene,D gene,V gene,clone size,CDR3 length,CDR3 protein,CDR3 DNA
TRBJ1-4,NA,TRBV7-2,NA,12,CASRRKGGKLFF,TGTGCCAGCAGGCGCAAGGGCGGGAAACTGTTTTTT
TRBJ1-2,TRBD1,TRBV7-9,few,13,CASSAGQGIGYTF,TGTGCCAGCAGCGCCGGACAGGGGATTGGCTACACCTTC
TRBJ1-2,NA,TRBV7-9,few,12,CASSIGQYGYTF,TGTGCCAGCAGCATCGGACAGTATGGCTACACCTTC
TRBJ1-2,TRBD1,TRBV20-1,NA,16,CSARVNSGQGLYGYTF,TGCAGTGCTAGAGTTAATTCCGGACAGGGGCTGTATGGCTACACCTTC
TRBJ1-4,NA,TRBV5-1,few,16,CASSGGTPATNEKLFF,TGCGCCAGCAGCGGCGGGACTCCGGCAACTAATGAAAAACTGTTTTTT
TRBJ1-5,TRBD1,TRBV19,NA,12,CASTNRGQPQHF,TGTGCCAGTACCAACAGGGGACAGCCCCAGCATTTT
TRBJ2-1,NA,TRBV6-1,few,14,CASSPGLINYEQFF,TGTGCCAGCAGCCCGGGACTGATTAATTATGAGCAGTTCTTC
TRBJ2-5,NA,TRBV7-2,NA,14,CASSLAPQEETQYF,TGTGCCAGCAGCTTAGCCCCACAGGAAGAGACCCAGTACTTC
TRBJ2-2,TRBD1,TRBV27,NA,16,CASSLRDRGGTGELFF,TGTGCCAGCAGTTTAAGGGACAGGGGTGGTACCGGGGAGCTGTTTTTT
TRBJ2-1,TRBD2,TRBV6-4,many,15,CASSDGGLAGNEQFF,TGTGCCAGCAGTGACGGGGGACTAGCGGGCAATGAGCAGTTCTTC
TRBJ2-5,TRBD2,TRBV10-3,NA,12,CATRGGQETQYF,TGTGCCACCCGCGGGGGTCAAGAGACCCAGTACTTC
TRBJ1-1,TRBD1,TRBV20-1,NA,14,CSARKGQAQSEAFF,TGCAGTGCTAGGAAGGGACAGGCCCAAAGTGAAGCTTTCTTT
TRBJ2-7,NA,TRBV6-5,many,17,CASRLGEGAIGPYEQYF,TGTGCCAGCAGACTCGGGGAGGGGGCTATTGGGCCCTACGAGCAGTACTTC
TRBJ2-5,NA,TRBV6-2/TRBV6-3,many,13,CASSSLSFETQYF,TGTGCCAGCAGTTCCCTGTCCTTTGAGACCCAGTACTTC
TRBJ1-5,TRBD1,TRBV6-1,few,14,CASSATGSVQPQHF,TGTGCCAGCAGTGCGACAGGGTCCGTCCAGCCCCAGCATTTT
TRBJ1-1,NA,TRBV12-3/TRBV12-4,many,14,CASSLRHVGTEAFF,TGTGCCAGCAGCCTCCGACATGTGGGCACTGAAGCTTTCTTT
TRBJ2-3,TRBD2,TRBV20-1,few,14,CSALLSGGEDTQYF,TGCAGTGCTCTCCTTAGCGGGGGGGAAGATACGCAGTATTTT
TRBJ2-7,TRBD2,TRBV9,few,14,CASSVRGDHYEQYF,TGTGCCAGCAGCGTCCGGGGGGATCACTACGAGCAGTACTTC
TRBJ1-6,TRBD1,TRBV9,many,15,CASSVEGAVNSPLHF,TGTGCCAGCAGCGTGGAGGGGGCCGTTAATTCACCCCTCCACTTT
TRBJ2-1,TRBD2,TRBV20-1,many,13,CSANSGRTNEQFF,TGCAGTGCTAACAGCGGGAGGACGAATGAGCAGTTCTTC